This is a list of T cell receptor beta chains from one sample in a study of ipilimumab plus nivolumab after autologous stem cell transplantation. Produced via immunoSEQ multiplex PCR; TCRdb's table is partial and in-frame only. The repertoire holds around 600 clones, 74% seen once, with around 51% in the top ten. The material sequenced was PBMCs, taken in a trial of ipilimumab plus nivolumab as post-transplant consolidation. The receptors here all came from a male donor with diffuse large B-cell lymphoma. Each CDR3 is given with its conserved first and last residue. Fields, in order: V gene, CDR3 protein.

>TRBV11-1
CASSQDRGEAFF
>TRBV6-1
CASNQQVFGNQPQHF
>TRBV11-1
CASSLGSSGANVLTF
>TRBV7-9
CASSPGQGLETQYF
>TRBV14
CASSHRARRTEAFF
>TRBV29-1
CSVVSGGPYGYTF
>TRBV6-1
CASSLERGGNTIYF
>TRBV18
CASSPTADIYNEQFF
>TRBV7-4
CDSSCSFHEGKIYGYTF
>TRBV7-3
CASSLGSYNSPLHF
>TRBV18
CASSPRVQGAAASVEQYF
>TRBV13
CASSLGAYNQPQHF
>TRBV28
CASSYDSRNNSPLHF
>TRBV6-5
CASSLSDRRTDTQYF